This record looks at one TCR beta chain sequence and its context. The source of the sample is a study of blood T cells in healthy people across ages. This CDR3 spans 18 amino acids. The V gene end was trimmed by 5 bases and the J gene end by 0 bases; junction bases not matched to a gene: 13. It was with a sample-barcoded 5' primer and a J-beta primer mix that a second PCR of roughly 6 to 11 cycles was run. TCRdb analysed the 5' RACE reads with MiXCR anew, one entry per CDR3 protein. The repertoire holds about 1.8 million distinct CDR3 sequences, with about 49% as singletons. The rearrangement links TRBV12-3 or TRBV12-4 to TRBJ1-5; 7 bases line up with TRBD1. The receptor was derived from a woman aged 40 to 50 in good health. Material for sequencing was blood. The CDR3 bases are TGTGCCAGCAGTCCAGGGGGTGGACAGCCCTATAGCAATCAGCCCCAGCATTTT. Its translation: CASSPGGGQPYSNQPQHF.